This T cell receptor beta chain was identified during a study of T cell responses to AZD1222 COVID-19 vaccine. The CDR3 contains 15 residues. Trimming removed 3 bases at V and 7 bases at J, with 19 bases between. CDR1 is SGHKS, CDR2 YYEKEE, per germline (reference sequence). Sequenced by immunoSEQ multiplex PCR; TCRdb stores in-frame clones only, minus some. The sample shows under 95,000 clones, about nine tenths of them seen only once. Study outcomes and limitations: As reported, nearly half of all spike-specific TCRs target variant regions that are unmutated.

Turning to this clone: Its antigen remains unknown.

V is TRBV5-5 and J is TRBJ1-2, with D possibly matching TRBD1 (6 bases). The sequence was obtained from an adult in good health. Specimen: peripheral blood, collected on day 0 of AZD1222 vaccination. The CDR3 here is CASSSGQPRSGGYTF. The CDR3 DNA sequence: TGTGCCAGCAGCTCCGGACAGCCACGAAGTGGTGGCTACACCTTC.